The rows below give T cell receptor beta chains drawn from one sample of a study of blood T cell repertoires in COVID-19. Sequencing used immunoSEQ multiplex PCR; TCRdb keeps in-frame clones, though not all of them. The sample lists a few hundred thousand clones; about nine tenths were seen once. The sequenced material came from PBMCs or T cells enriched from blood (not recorded which). The receptors come from a human donor in a cohort exposed to, infected with or recovered from COVID-19 (not recorded which). The donor label of this sample is uncertain. Each CDR3 is given with its conserved first and last residue. D genes are given only for firm matches. Rows give clone size only sometimes, using once, few, many, or a class for an expanded clone.

j_call v_call clone_size d_call cdr3_nt cdr3_aa
TRBJ2-7 TRBV23-1 . . TGCGCCAGCAGTCCCCATCTTCTCCAGGGGATATGGAGGCCAATATCAGGGGCCGAGCAGTACTTC CASSPHLLQGIWRPISGAEQYF
TRBJ2-1 TRBV4-1 . . TGCGCCAGCAGCCACCCACGACTCACAAGGTCCTACAATGAGCAGTTCTTC CASSHPRLTRSYNEQFF
TRBJ2-6 TRBV7-9 . TRBD1 TGTGCCGCCTCACTGGGGACAGGGGTAGATCGTCCTGGGGCCAACGTCCTGACTTTC CAASLGTGVDRPGANVLTF
TRBJ2-7 TRBV11-2 . . TGTGCCAGCAACCCCAAGGGGCACAACTACGAGCAGTACTTC CASNPKGHNYEQYF
TRBJ2-7 TRBV11-2 once TRBD1 TGTGCCAGCAGCTCCCGACAGGGGGAACCCTACGAGCAGTACTTC CASSSRQGEPYEQYF
TRBJ2-2 TRBV24-1 . . TGTGCCACCAGTGATTTGCGGCAGGAGGCCGGGGAGCTGTTTTTT CATSDLRQEAGELFF
TRBJ2-3 TRBV20-1 . TRBD2 TGCAGTGCTAGTCCCACTAGCGGGGGGGATACGCAGTATTTT CSASPTSGGDTQYF
TRBJ2-7 TRBV2 . TRBD1 TGTGCCAGCACGGGACAGGGGTACGAGCAGTACTTC CASTGQGYEQYF
TRBJ2-2 TRBV4-1 . . TGCGCCAGCAGCCAACGATCAGGGATCGGGGAGCTGTTTTTT CASSQRSGIGELFF
TRBJ1-1 TRBV7-9 . . TGTGCCAGCAGCCCGGAGCGAGGGCACACTGAAGCTTTCTTT CASSPERGHTEAFF
TRBJ1-5 TRBV12-5 . TRBD1 TGTGCTAGTGGTCCCGAGGGGGCCCCCGATCAGCCCCAGCATTTT CASGPEGAPDQPQHF
TRBJ2-7 TRBV27 . . TGTGCCAGCAGGGAGAACCCAGCCTACGAGCAGTACTTC CASRENPAYEQYF
TRBJ1-2 TRBV9 . TRBD1 TGTGCCAGCAGCGGGAGGGGGCTGGGGAATGGCTACACCTTC CASSGRGLGNGYTF
TRBJ2-7 TRBV5-6 . . TGTGCCAGCAGCTTGAGACAGGCTTACGAGCAGTACTTC CASSLRQAYEQYF
TRBJ2-1 TRBV5-1 once TRBD2 TGCGCCAGCAGCATCGGGACTAGCGCGTACAATGAGCAGTTCTTC CASSIGTSAYNEQFF
TRBJ2-6 TRBV5-6 . . TGTGCCAGCAGCTTGGGGGGGCTGGTCTACTCTGGGGCCAACGTCCTGACTTTC CASSLGGLVYSGANVLTF
TRBJ2-5 TRBV7-3 . TRBD2 TGTGCCAGCAGCTTAACAGGGACTAGACAAGAGACCCAGTACTTC CASSLTGTRQETQYF
TRBJ1-4 TRBV7-9 . . TGTGCCAGCAGCTTAGTACGCACGGGACTGCTTAATGAAAAACTGTTTTTT CASSLVRTGLLNEKLFF
TRBJ2-4 TRBV30 . TRBD1 TGTGCCTGTAACAGGGGGCAAAGTGAAAACATTCAGTACTTC CACNRGQSENIQYF
TRBJ1-1 TRBV6-5 . TRBD1 TGTGCCAGCCTCAAACACGCAGGGGGCTCGGCTTTCTTT CASLKHAGGSAFF
TRBJ1-5 TRBV12-5 . . TGTGCTAGTGGCCTCCGGGACACCGAGAATCAGCCCCAGCATTTT CASGLRDTENQPQHF
TRBJ1-1 TRBV7-3 . . TGTGCCAGCAGCTTAGGGGCGAACACTGAAGCTTTCTTT CASSLGANTEAFF
TRBJ2-1 TRBV27 . TRBD2 TGTGCCAGCAATGGAGCGGGGGGGCAATACAATGAGCAGTTCTTC CASNGAGGQYNEQFF
TRBJ1-4 TRBV9 . . TGTGCCAGCAGCCCCGGGGGTGAAAAACTGTTTTTT CASSPGGEKLFF
TRBJ1-2 TRBV24-1 . . TGTGCCACCAGCAATGGCAGGGATCCTTTGGGCTATGGCTACACCTTC CATSNGRDPLGYGYTF
TRBJ1-2 TRBV3-1/TRBV3-2 . . TGTGCCGCAGCCCAGGCAGGGGCTCTCTATGGCTACACCTTC CAAAQAGALYGYTF
TRBJ2-3 TRBV24-1 . TRBD2 TGTGCCACCAGTGATTTGTCCAGCGGGGATCATACGCAGTATTTT CATSDLSSGDHTQYF